This TCR beta chain was sequenced during a study of blood T cell repertoires in COVID-19. Participant-given clinical history determined each cohort assignment. Germline CDR1 LGHNA, CDR2 YNFKEQ. Trimming stripped 2 bases from V and 1 base from J, with 7 bases between. The CDR3 is 14 amino acids. Here immunoSEQ multiplex PCR was the method, and the copy in TCRdb shows in-frame clones only, minus some. The sample comprises approximately 140,000 clones, about 83% of which are singletons, and more than 3% rests with the top ten. V usage is TRBV4-2 and J usage is TRBJ2-3; D remains unclear. The material sequenced was PBMCs or T cells enriched from blood (not recorded which). The receptor was derived from a woman aged 45-65 years with acute COVID-19. The CDR3 reads CASSQKSGTDTQYF. DNA for the CDR3: TGTGCCAGCAGCCAAAAGTCAGGCACAGATACGCAGTATTTT.